Sequencing of this T cell receptor (delta chain) was carried out in a study of gamma-delta chains in newborns, infants, children. Study background: Polyclonal expansion of innate γδ T cells after birth follows microbial exposure.

TCRdb re-processed the reads using CATT. The repertoire holds 6,500 to 8,000 delta-chain clones, with 11% as singletons. Relative to its sample, this clone is medium-sized. Trimming at V came to 2 bases and at J to 0 bases, leaving 26 bases not matched to a gene. The CDR3 runs 22 residues. CDR1 is TSWWSYY and CDR2 is QGS in the germline V gene. Sequences were obtained from blood. The V gene is TRDV1, the J gene TRDJ4; 8 bases align to TRDD3. The TCR was taken from a child who was a newborn, infant or young child, either healthy, febrile or measles-vaccinated (not recorded which). The CDR3 DNA is TGTGCTCTTGGGGAATCCCTTTCGATCCTACGCTGGCCCACTGGGGGGTCCAGACCCCTGATCTTT. Translated, it gives CALGESLSILRWPTGGSRPLIF.